The rows below give T cell receptor beta chains drawn from one sample of a study of blood T cell repertoires in COVID-19. Sequenced by immunoSEQ multiplex PCR; TCRdb stores in-frame clones only, minus some. The table includes roughly 380,000 clones, over 75% detected once. The sample taken for sequencing was PBMCs or T cells enriched from blood (not recorded which). The receptors originated from a man aged 25 to 40 who had recovered from COVID-19. Both conserved end residues are part of each CDR3. Each record gives: clone size, J gene, D gene, V gene, CDR3 DNA, CDR3 protein. D genes are given only for firm matches. Part of the rows lack a size; the others show once, few, many or a class for expanded clones.

NA TRBJ1-1 TRBD1 TRBV6-5 TGTGCCAGCAACGACAGGGGGCTTACGCAAGCTTTCTTT CASNDRGLTQAFF
few TRBJ1-2 NA TRBV27 TGTGCCAGCAGTTTAGCAGCTAACTATGGCTACACCTTC CASSLAANYGYTF
NA TRBJ1-1 TRBD1 TRBV7-2 TGTGCCAGCAGCTTAACAGGGGGCACTGAAGCTTTCTTT CASSLTGGTEAFF
NA TRBJ1-4 NA TRBV7-9 TGTGCCAGCAGCTTAGCAACGGGGGACGCCTATGAAAAACTGTTTTTT CASSLATGDAYEKLFF
NA TRBJ2-3 NA TRBV5-1 TGCGCCAGCAGCTTGGCCTCCCTCACAGATACGCAGTATTTT CASSLASLTDTQYF
NA TRBJ1-4 NA TRBV5-8 TGTGCCAGCAGCGCATTCTGGGGGCCTTCAACTAATGAAAAACTGTTTTTT CASSAFWGPSTNEKLFF
NA TRBJ2-1 TRBD2 TRBV9 TGTGCCAGCAGCGTAGATCCGACTAGCGGGGTTAGCTCCTACAATGAGCAGTTCTTC CASSVDPTSGVSSYNEQFF
few TRBJ1-3 TRBD1 TRBV9 TGTGCCAGCAGCAGGGGATTGACAGGGGAGTATGGAAACACCATATATTTT CASSRGLTGEYGNTIYF
once TRBJ1-1 TRBD1 TRBV18 TGTGCCAGCTCACCACCGGGACAGGGGAGCACTGAAGCTTTCTTT CASSPPGQGSTEAFF
NA TRBJ2-7 NA TRBV18 TGTGCCAGCTCACCACCTGCGAGCGAGCAGTACTTC CASSPPASEQYF
NA TRBJ1-1 NA TRBV18 TGTGCCAGCTCGGGGGACATGAACACTGAAGCTTTCTTT CASSGDMNTEAFF
once TRBJ2-5 NA TRBV3-1/TRBV3-2 TGTGCCAGCAGCCAAGATCTCAGGGCGACCCAGTACTTC CASSQDLRATQYF
NA TRBJ2-1 NA TRBV12-3/TRBV12-4 TGTGCCAGCAGTTTTGATTACAGTGCCGAGCAGTTCTTC CASSFDYSAEQFF
NA TRBJ2-4 NA TRBV5-4 TGTGCCAGCAGCTTGGGGGGCCTTGGGGAAAACATTCAGTACTTC CASSLGGLGENIQYF
few TRBJ2-1 TRBD1 TRBV10-3 TGTGCCATCAGAGACCCGACAGGGTTTAAGAATGAGCAGTTCTTC CAIRDPTGFKNEQFF
NA TRBJ1-5 NA TRBV19 TGTGCCAGTAGTAAGAGAGAAAATCAGCCCCAGCATTTT CASSKRENQPQHF
NA TRBJ2-2 NA TRBV7-3 TGTGCCAGCAGCTTAATCAGGGTCACCGGGGAGCTGTTTTTT CASSLIRVTGELFF
NA TRBJ1-2 TRBD1 TRBV30 TGTGCCTGGAGTGTTACAGGGGATCGGGACTATGGCTACACCTTC CAWSVTGDRDYGYTF
NA TRBJ2-7 NA TRBV4-1 TGCGCCAGCAGCCAAGCCTTCAACCCAGGACATCCCTACGAGCAGTACTTC CASSQAFNPGHPYEQYF
NA TRBJ1-6 NA TRBV7-9 TGTGCCAGCAGCTTGGAGGACAGTTTTTCACCCCTCCACTTT CASSLEDSFSPLHF
NA TRBJ2-1 TRBD2 TRBV15 TGTGCCACCAGCGGATGGACTAGCGGGGACTATGAGCAGTTCTTC CATSGWTSGDYEQFF
NA TRBJ2-7 TRBD1 TRBV6-5 TGTGCCAGCAGCCGGGTGGGGACAGCAGCCTACGAGCAGTACTTC CASSRVGTAAYEQYF
NA TRBJ2-3 TRBD1 TRBV5-1 TGCGCCAGCAGCCCGGGACAGAACACAGATACGCAGTATTTT CASSPGQNTDTQYF
NA TRBJ1-6 NA TRBV27 TGTGCCACCTCGGATCAGGGTTCCTATAATTCACCCCTCCACTTT CATSDQGSYNSPLHF
NA TRBJ1-2 NA TRBV5-4 TGTGCCAGCAGCTTGCAGGGTGGGCACCAGGCATTGGGCTACACCTTC CASSLQGGHQALGYTF
NA TRBJ2-7 NA TRBV5-1 TGCGCCAGCAGCTTAGGGAACAGGGAGTCCGAGCAGTACTTC CASSLGNRESEQYF
NA TRBJ1-3 NA TRBV18 TGTGCCAGCTCACCCCGGGACTCTGGAAACACCATATATTTT CASSPRDSGNTIYF
NA TRBJ1-1 NA TRBV27 TGTGCCAGCAGATCCCGCCTTGAGGGAGCTTTCTTT CASRSRLEGAFF
once TRBJ2-1 TRBD2 TRBV9 TGTGCCAGCAGCGGGCGAGCGGGGGGGCTCTATGAGCAGTTCTTC CASSGRAGGLYEQFF
NA TRBJ2-7 NA TRBV2 TGTGCCAGCCGCCAGGAACACTACGAGCAGTACTTC CASRQEHYEQYF
NA TRBJ2-1 TRBD2 TRBV3-1/TRBV3-2 TGTGCCAGCAGCCAACTAGCGGGGAGATACAATGAGCAGTTCTTC CASSQLAGRYNEQFF
NA TRBJ2-3 NA TRBV30 TGTGCCTGGTACAGGGCTACAGATACGCAGTATTTT CAWYRATDTQYF
NA TRBJ2-3 NA TRBV29-1 TGCAGCGTTGAAGCGGTAGGGGTCACAGATACGCAGTATTTT CSVEAVGVTDTQYF
NA TRBJ1-5 NA TRBV6-4 TGTGCCAGCAGCCCCCGAGGCACCGATCAGCCCCAGCATTTT CASSPRGTDQPQHF
NA TRBJ1-5 NA TRBV29-1 TGCAGCGTTGGTGAGGGTATAGGTTCCAGTCAGCCCCAGCATTTT CSVGEGIGSSQPQHF
NA TRBJ1-1 TRBD1 TRBV27 TGTGCCAGCAGTTTATCACAGGGGAGGAGAACTGAAGCTTTCTTT CASSLSQGRRTEAFF
NA TRBJ2-2 TRBD2 TRBV5-1 TGCGCCAGCAGCGGCGGTGGGACTACCTTTGCCGGGGAGCTGTTTTTT CASSGGGTTFAGELFF
NA TRBJ1-1 TRBD1 TRBV30 TGTTCCCGAACCCGACAGGGGAACACTGAAGCTTTCTTT CSRTRQGNTEAFF
NA TRBJ1-3 NA TRBV13 TGTGCCAGCAGACCCAGGGTGGGTGGAAACACCATATATTTT CASRPRVGGNTIYF
NA TRBJ1-4 NA TRBV7-9 TGTGCCAGCAGCTTAGGCGCCCAAGTTGAAAAACTGTTTTTT CASSLGAQVEKLFF
NA TRBJ2-1 TRBD2 TRBV2 TGTGCCACCGTTACTAGCGGGGGGTACAATGAGCAGTTCTTC CATVTSGGYNEQFF
NA TRBJ1-3 NA TRBV4-1 TGCGCCAGCAGCCGAGTCGTCCAACTCGGGGCTGGAAACACCATATATTTT CASSRVVQLGAGNTIYF
NA TRBJ2-6 NA TRBV30 TGTGCCCAGAGGGCAGTGGGGTCTGGGGCCAACGTCCTGACTTTC CAQRAVGSGANVLTF
NA TRBJ1-5 TRBD1 TRBV5-4 TGTGCCAGCAGCCCCGATAGGGGGCATGGTCAGCCCCAGCATTTT CASSPDRGHGQPQHF
NA TRBJ1-6 NA TRBV4-1 TGCGCCAGCAGCCAAGAGAGGGGGGGGGTCAGCTCCTATAATTCACCCCTCCACTTT CASSQERGGVSSYNSPLHF
few TRBJ1-5 NA TRBV4-1 TGCGCCAGCAGCCATAATCCCGGCGGGATTAGCAATCAGCCCCAGCATTTT CASSHNPGGISNQPQHF
NA TRBJ2-1 NA TRBV5-1 TGCGCCAGCAGCTTGGAGCTGGGCGCCTACAATGAGCAGTTCTTC CASSLELGAYNEQFF
NA TRBJ2-1 TRBD2 TRBV6-2/TRBV6-3 TGTGCCAGCAGCCTTGAACTAGCGGAGAGCTCCTACAATGAGCAGTTCTTC CASSLELAESSYNEQFF
NA TRBJ1-1 NA TRBV7-3 TGTGCCAGCAGCCTCAGTATTTACACTGAAGCTTTCTTT CASSLSIYTEAFF
NA TRBJ1-2 TRBD1 TRBV6-5 TGTGCCAGCAGCCGTCAGGGGGCGTTATATGGCTACACCTTC CASSRQGALYGYTF
NA TRBJ2-3 TRBD2 TRBV12-5 TGTGCTAGTGGTGCGGGGGGCACAGATACGCAGTATTTT CASGAGGTDTQYF
NA TRBJ1-1 NA TRBV9 TGTGCCAGCAGCGCCCCGGGGGAGTCCACCTTGGCTGAAGCTTTCTTT CASSAPGESTLAEAFF
NA TRBJ1-2 NA TRBV10-2 TGCGCCAGCAGTGACTCAGGGTTTAACTATGGCTACACCTTC CASSDSGFNYGYTF
NA TRBJ1-1 TRBD1 TRBV18 TGTGCCAGCTCACCCTTGACAGGGGACACTGAAGCTTTCTTT CASSPLTGDTEAFF
NA TRBJ1-3 NA TRBV19 TGTGCCACCCTTGCGGGGCGCCCTGGAAACACCATATATTTT CATLAGRPGNTIYF